One and the same sample provided the 28 T cell receptor beta chains below, sequenced in a study of blood T cell repertoires in COVID-19 (dated by TCRdb to 2020 to 2021). Libraries were built with the immunoSEQ multiplex PCR assay. The table was pulled from immuneACCESS by TCRdb, which kept in-frame rearrangements only. Such tables lose some clones; where checked, under half of the loss comes from unresolved V genes, and the rest has no known cause. For this sample there are roughly 30,000 clones; roughly 87% appear just once. In total, the top ten clones hold approximately 9% of the sample. Specimen: peripheral blood. These receptors originate from a human donor in a cohort sampled during active COVID-19.

The chain employs TRBV2 and TRBJ2-3; 12 bases are a match to TRBD2. The germline V gene encodes CDR1 SNHLY and CDR2 FYNNEI. CDR3 length equals 14 residues. With V trimmed by 5 bases and J by 7 bases, 4 bases remained unmatched. The CDR3 DNA is TGTGCCAGCAGTCCGACTAGCGGGAGTAATACGCAGTATTTT. It is translated as CASSPTSGSNTQYF. Full variable domain (outside the CDR3, taken from reference TRBV2 and TRBJ2-3): EPEVTQTPSHQVTQMGQEVILRCVPISNHLYFYWYRQILGQKVEFLVSFYNNEISEKSEIFDDQFSVERPDGSNFTLKIRSTKLEDSAMYFCASSPTSGSNTQYFGPGTRLTVL.

CDR3 nucleotides: TGTGCCACCAGCAGTAGAAAAGGCGGGAACACTGAAGCTTTCTTT. Translating it yields CATSSRKGGNTEAFF. V usage is TRBV15 and J usage is TRBJ1-1, with D uncertain. CDR3 length equals 15 residues. Germline V lookup: CDR1 LNHNV, CDR2 YYDKDF (reference sequence). Trimming cost V 3 bases and J 1 base, with 12 bases left between them.

The gene calls are TRBV6-5 and TRBJ1-1; D is possibly TRBD1 (5 bases). Germline CDR1 and CDR2: MNHEY and SVGAGI. V was cut by 2 bases and J by 6 bases, with 13 bases left in between. CDR3 length: 14 amino acids. The CDR3 bases are TGTGCCAGCAGTTACGAAGTAAGGGGCTCTGAAGCTTTCTTT. Its protein product is CASSYEVRGSEAFF.

The chain links TRBV2 to TRBJ2-3; D may be TRBD2 (6 bases). The germline V gene has CDR1 SNHLY and CDR2 FYNNEI. This CDR3 spans 14 amino acids. Trimming removed 7 bases at V and 0 bases at J, with 11 bases between. CDR3 nucleotides: TGTGCCAGCACCCGCGGGGATAGCACAGATACGCAGTATTTT. This translates into CASTRGDSTDTQYF.

This chain joins TRBV18 and TRBJ2-2, with 11 positions matching TRBD2. The trim removed 2 bases at V and 10 bases at J, leaving 6 bases unmatched. Germline CDR1 KGHSH, CDR2 LQKENI. The CDR3 is made up of 15 amino acids. The CDR3 loop reads CASSPTLAGAEELFF. In DNA, the CDR3 is TGTGCCAGCTCACCAACACTAGCGGGAGCAGAGGAGCTGTTTTTT.

The CDR3 sequence is CASSFRDSSPLHF. Here the CDR3 DNA reads TGTGCCAGCAGCTTCCGGGACAGTTCACCCCTCCACTTT. The rearrangement uses TRBV11-2 and TRBJ1-6, with 7 positions matching TRBD1. The V and J ends lost 3 bases and 9 bases, in that order; junction bases with no gene match: 2. This CDR3 is built from 13 residues. Germline-derived CDR1 and CDR2 are SGHAT and FQNNGV. The entire variable domain, with the rest obtained from reference TRBV11-2 and TRBJ1-6, is as follows: EAGVAQSPRYKIIEKRQSVAFWCNPISGHATLYWYQQILGQGPKLLIQFQNNGVVDDSQLPKDRFSAERLKGVDSTLKIQPAKLEDSAVYLCASSFRDSSPLHFGNGTRLTVT.

The chain links TRBV2 to TRBJ2-3, with 11 positions matching TRBD2. Germline CDR1 SNHLY, CDR2 FYNNEI. The CDR3 contains 15 residues. J lost 4 bases, V lost 6 bases, and 6 bases had no gene match. In DNA form, the CDR3 reads TGTGCCAGCAGCCTACTAGCGGGAGTTCCAGATACGCAGTATTTT. Translation gives CASSLLAGVPDTQYF.

This clone was seen a single time. The chain has TRBV5-4 and TRBJ2-7, with D uncertain. CDR3 length: 13 amino acids. Germline CDR1 is SGHNT and CDR2 is YYREEE (reference sequence). Trimming cost V 0 bases and J 0 bases, with 4 bases left between them. The CDR3 spells CASSLGSSYEQYF. CDR3 coding DNA: TGTGCCAGCAGCTTGGGCAGCTCCTACGAGCAGTACTTC.

This clone was observed a handful of times. The chain carries TRBV6-5 and TRBJ2-7, with D possibly TRBD1 on 6 matching bases. The V end was cut by 6 bases, the J end by 2 bases, with 11 bases between. The length of the CDR3 is 13 residues. Germline CDR1 MNHEY, CDR2 SVGAGI. The CDR3 DNA reads as TGTGCCAGCAGCACAAACAGGGCCTACGAGCAGTACTTC. This gives the protein CASSTNRAYEQYF.

V usage is TRBV4-1 and J usage is TRBJ2-7, with D tentatively TRBD1 (6 bases). Trimming stripped 8 bases from V and 0 bases from J, with 17 bases between. This CDR3 has 15 residues. CDR1 is MGHRA, CDR2 YSYEKL, per germline. The DNA of the CDR3 is TGCGCCAGCGCTCAACGGGACACTATCTCCTACGAGCAGTACTTC. It encodes CASAQRDTISYEQYF.

The chain has TRBV4-1 and TRBJ2-7, with 7 bases matching TRBD1. Germline V gives CDR1 MGHRA, CDR2 YSYEKL. CDR3 size: 15 residues. V was clipped by 2 bases and J by 4 bases; unmatched bases: 8. The CDR3 is CASSQLTGQEYEQYF. CDR3 DNA: TGCGCCAGCAGCCAACTCACTGGACAGGAGTACGAGCAGTACTTC.

The chain is built from TRBV2 and TRBJ2-1; D gene uncertain. Germline V gene sequence: CDR1 SNHLY, CDR2 FYNNEI. The CDR3 loop spans 13 amino acids. Trimming left V 2 bases short and J 3 bases short, with 5 bases between. CDR3 nucleotides: TGTGCCAGCAGTGAACTCGTCTACAATGAGCAGTTCTTC. Residues: CASSELVYNEQFF.

The chain employs TRBV11-2 and TRBJ2-3; 8 bases match TRBD2. Germline assignment: CDR1 SGHAT and CDR2 FQNNGV. V was clipped by 5 bases and J by 5 bases; unmatched bases: 3. The CDR3 consists of 13 residues. The CDR3 is CASSAGGGDTQYF. The CDR3 DNA is TGTGCCAGCAGCGCCGGGGGGGGAGATACGCAGTATTTT. Full variable domain (remainder filled in from reference TRBV11-2 and TRBJ2-3): EAGVAQSPRYKIIEKRQSVAFWCNPISGHATLYWYQQILGQGPKLLIQFQNNGVVDDSQLPKDRFSAERLKGVDSTLKIQPAKLEDSAVYLCASSAGGGDTQYFGPGTRLTVL.

V and J are TRBV20-1 and TRBJ1-2; no firm D call. Germline V gene sequence: CDR1 DFQATT, CDR2 SNEGSKA (reference sequence). V gave up 4 bases and J gave up 7 bases, with 10 bases separating them. The CDR3 extends over 11 amino acids. CDR3 bases: TGCAGTGCTACCGGGGAGAGTGGCTACACCTTC. Protein: CSATGESGYTF.

This rearrangement joins TRBV4-1 to TRBJ2-7, with TRBD1 matching over 7 bases. There are 14 residues in the CDR3. Germline V gives CDR1 MGHRA, CDR2 YSYEKL. V shed 5 bases, J shed 5 bases, and the junction held 9 bases outside the gene matches. The CDR3 sequence: CASSRGPGSNEQYF. CDR3 in DNA: TGCGCCAGCAGCAGGGGGCCGGGTAGCAACGAGCAGTACTTC.

The chain recombines TRBV18 with TRBJ2-7, with 8 bases matching TRBD1. CDR1 is KGHSH, CDR2 LQKENI, per germline. The CDR3 runs to 13 residues. V was clipped by 3 bases and J by 7 bases; unmatched bases: 5. The CDR3 DNA follows: TGTGCCAGCTCACCGCAGGGGGCCTGGGAGCAGTACTTC. This sequence encodes CASSPQGAWEQYF.

V usage is TRBV7-8 and J usage is TRBJ1-1; no definite D call. CDR1 SGHVS and CDR2 FQNEAQ come from the germline V gene. Trimming stripped 5 bases from V and 3 bases from J, with 13 bases between. CDR3 size: 14 residues. CDR3 DNA sequence: TGTGCCAGCAGCGTTACGACCGGGGACACTGAAGCTTTCTTT. It encodes CASSVTTGDTEAFF.

This clone showed up just once. The rearrangement links TRBV5-6 to TRBJ1-2, with no clear D. V was shortened by 1 base and J by 1 base, with 8 bases between the two germline ends. Germline V CDR1 and CDR2: SGHDT, YYEEEE. CDR3 length: 14 amino acids. DNA for the CDR3: TGTGCCAGCAGCTTGCGAGTGATTAACTATGGCTACACCTTC. Translating it yields CASSLRVINYGYTF.

This clone was seen only once. The chain recombines TRBV5-5 with TRBJ2-2, with D unclear. The CDR3 covers 17 residues. V gave up 0 bases and J gave up 4 bases, with 16 bases separating them. The V gene's germline CDR1 is SGHKS and CDR2 YYEKEE (reference sequence). This CDR3 reads CASSLARVDETTGELFF. The DNA for the CDR3 is TGTGCCAGCAGCTTGGCACGGGTTGATGAGACCACCGGGGAGCTGTTTTTT.

The chain recombines TRBV10-3 with TRBJ1-2; D is perhaps TRBD1 (6 bases). This CDR3 contains 14 residues. Germline V gene sequence: CDR1 ENHRY, CDR2 SYGVKD. The ends were cut back, 5 bases at V and 8 bases at J, with 18 bases in the middle. The CDR3, as DNA: TGTGCCATCAGTAACGGACAGACCCGCGTAGGCTACACCTTC. This translates into CAISNGQTRVGYTF.

This clone was counted a single time. The chain links TRBV7-8 to TRBJ1-1, with D unresolved. Trimming removed 2 bases at V and 5 bases at J, with 15 bases between. This CDR3 is 15 amino acids long. Germline CDR1 and CDR2: SGHVS and FQNEAQ. DNA for the CDR3: TGTGCCAGCAGCTTACGAAGTGGGAGTCCTACTGAAGCTTTCTTT. Amino acid sequence: CASSLRSGSPTEAFF.

The chain recombines TRBV7-9 with TRBJ2-1; D is possibly TRBD2 (5 bases). This CDR3 contains 18 residues. Germline V lookup: CDR1 SEHNR, CDR2 FQNEAQ (reference sequence). The V and J ends lost 4 bases and 2 bases respectively, with 21 bases between them. The CDR3 nucleotides read TGTGCCAGCAGCTCCAATAGCAAGCGGAGTGTAACCTACAATGAGCAGTTCTTC. This gives the protein CASSSNSKRSVTYNEQFF.

J is TRBJ1-3 and V is TRBV5-1; 7 bases agree with TRBD1. Per the germline V gene, CDR1 is SGHRS and CDR2 is YFSETQ. V shed 4 bases and J 0 bases; nucleotides not matched to a gene: 10. CDR3 length: 17 amino acids. The CDR3 DNA reads as TGCGCCAGCAGCCTCAGGGTGACAGGGACCTCTGGAAACACCATATATTTT. It is translated as CASSLRVTGTSGNTIYF.

About this clone itself: This CDR3 is also generated by other DNA sequences in the sample. This chain joins TRBV5-1 and TRBJ1-3; D call uncertain. Germline lookup yields CDR1 SGHRS and CDR2 YFSETQ. V was trimmed by 0 bases and J by 0 bases, leaving 7 bases between them. The CDR3 runs to 15 residues. CDR3 in DNA: TGCGCCAGCAGCTTGGACCGAGACTCTGGAAACACCATATATTTT. This codes for CASSLDRDSGNTIYF.

V and J are TRBV27 and TRBJ2-5; 12 nucleotides line up with TRBD2. This CDR3 has 15 amino acids. Germline lookup yields CDR1 MNHEY and CDR2 SMNVEV (reference sequence). The J segment lost 6 bases and the V segment lost 3 bases, leaving 5 bases of the junction unmatched. CDR3 DNA sequence: TGTGCCAGCAGTTTGGCTAGCGGGGGGGCACAGACCCAGTACTTC. Translating it yields CASSLASGGAQTQYF.

The chain has TRBV18 and TRBJ1-3; 11 nucleotides align to TRBD1. The germline V gene encodes CDR1 KGHSH and CDR2 LQKENI. This CDR3 is built from 15 residues. Unmatched junction bases numbered 3, after V lost 2 bases and J lost 6 bases. This chain's CDR3 is CASSPRTGGENTIYF. The CDR3 nucleotides read TGTGCCAGCTCACCAAGGACAGGGGGCGAAAACACCATATATTTT.

The rearrangement joins TRBV19 to TRBJ2-3, with TRBD2 matching over 10 bases. The CDR3 has 14 residues. Losses at the gene ends were 1 base for V and 5 bases for J; bases not matched to a gene: 0. Germline V gives CDR1 LNHDA, CDR2 SQIVND (reference sequence). The CDR3 loop reads CASSIVAGGDTQYF. For the CDR3, the DNA is TGTGCCAGTAGTATAGTAGCGGGGGGAGATACGCAGTATTTT.

The rearrangement joins TRBV29-1 to TRBJ2-3, with TRBD2 matching 10 bases. The CDR3 loop spans 15 amino acids. CDR1 is SQVTM and CDR2 is ANQGSEA in the germline V gene. V gave up 3 bases and J gave up 8 bases; unmatched junction bases: 11. This CDR3 reads CSVDGLGTSDVTQYF. CDR3 in DNA: TGCAGCGTTGACGGTCTGGGGACTAGCGACGTTACGCAGTATTTT.